A selection of T cell receptor beta chains follows, all from one sample in a study of T cell changes during pregnancy in multiple sclerosis. Measured with immunoSEQ multiplex PCR; TCRdb has only the in-frame clones, and not every one. This table holds tens of thousands of clones, about 84% found once. Sequencing used CD8+ T cells from peripheral blood mononuclear cells, obtained after pregnancy. The receptors shown here come from a female donor with multiple sclerosis, enrolled in a pregnancy study. Each CDR3 is given with its conserved first and last residue. A D gene is named only where the DNA matches it firmly. Size is stated for part of the rows, as once, few or many counts, or as a class when the clone is expanded.

d_gene,v_gene,abundance,j_gene,CDR3aa,CDR3nt
NA,TRBV10-1,NA,TRBJ2-7,CASSGGDSPYEQYF,TGCGCCAGCAGTGGGGGAGACTCCCCCTACGAGCAGTACTTC
NA,TRBV29-1,once,TRBJ1-1,CSVRQATEAFF,TGCAGCGTCAGACAAGCCACTGAAGCTTTCTTT
NA,TRBV28,medium-sized,TRBJ1-2,CASSLGYSIYGYTF,TGTGCCAGCAGTTTAGGGTACAGTATTTATGGCTACACCTTC
NA,TRBV15,few,TRBJ2-2,CATSRSRDFAGELFF,TGTGCCACCAGCAGATCCCGGGACTTCGCCGGGGAGCTGTTTTTT
NA,TRBV2,NA,TRBJ1-1,CASSEGQAMNTEAFF,TGTGCCAGCAGTGAAGGACAGGCCATGAACACTGAAGCTTTCTTT
NA,TRBV18,NA,TRBJ2-1,CASSPDLAAGDEQFF,TGTGCCAGCTCACCAGACTTAGCCGCGGGCGATGAGCAGTTCTTC
NA,TRBV4-3,NA,TRBJ2-7,CASSQDRGLLGQYF,TGCGCCAGCAGCCAAGATCGAGGTCTACTAGGGCAGTACTTC
NA,TRBV30,NA,TRBJ1-5,CAWSVQGYQPQHF,TGTGCCTGGAGTGTCCAGGGCTATCAGCCCCAGCATTTT
NA,TRBV6-6,NA,TRBJ2-3,CASSYSLPNTDTQYF,TGTGCCAGCAGTTACTCTCTACCCAACACAGATACGCAGTATTTT
NA,TRBV29-1,NA,TRBJ1-4,CSVEDWGGTNEKLFF,TGCAGCGTTGAAGATTGGGGGGGGACTAATGAAAAACTGTTTTTT
NA,TRBV28,once,TRBJ1-5,CASSLFRGRQRGNQPQHF,TGTGCCAGCAGTTTATTCAGGGGACGGCAACGTGGCAATCAGCCCCAGCATTTT
NA,TRBV2,once,TRBJ1-5,CASSVAGYLNQPQHF,TGTGCCAGCAGTGTTGCGGGCTACCTCAATCAGCCCCAGCATTTT
NA,TRBV10-2,NA,TRBJ1-2,CASSAVAVNYGYTF,TGCGCCAGCAGCGCGGTTGCGGTAAACTATGGCTACACCTTC
NA,TRBV19,once,TRBJ1-5,CASSIFLNNQPQHF,TGTGCCAGTAGTATTTTTTTAAACAATCAGCCCCAGCATTTT
NA,TRBV4-1,NA,TRBJ1-1,CASTLGNRREGEAFF,TGCGCCAGCACCCTCGGGAATCGCCGGGAGGGTGAAGCTTTCTTT
TRBD1,TRBV2,NA,TRBJ1-2,CASRQDRDPYGYTF,TGTGCCAGCAGGCAGGACAGGGACCCCTATGGCTACACCTTC
NA,TRBV5-6,NA,TRBJ2-7,CASSQSGAGSDEQYF,TGTGCCAGCAGCCAATCCGGGGCGGGGTCCGACGAGCAGTACTTC
NA,TRBV7-3,NA,TRBJ2-1,CASSLIPDGFLASYNEQFF,TGTGCCAGCAGCTTAATCCCGGACGGGTTTCTAGCTTCCTACAATGAGCAGTTCTTC
NA,TRBV27,NA,TRBJ2-7,CASSLPGRAYEQYF,TGTGCCAGCAGTTTACCCGGCAGGGCCTACGAGCAGTACTTC
NA,TRBV27,few,TRBJ2-7,CASSWGGNSYEQYF,TGTGCCAGCAGTTGGGGAGGAAATTCCTACGAGCAGTACTTC
NA,TRBV10-2,few,TRBJ1-1,CASSGNRVNTEAFF,TGCGCCAGCAGTGGAAACAGAGTTAACACTGAAGCTTTCTTT
NA,TRBV10-3,NA,TRBJ2-5,CAISDAGKWKTQYF,TGTGCCATCAGTGACGCAGGGAAGTGGAAGACCCAGTACTTC
NA,TRBV7-9,NA,TRBJ1-1,CASSSPAAREAFF,TGTGCCAGCAGCTCCCCGGCAGCTAGAGAAGCTTTCTTT
NA,TRBV19,NA,TRBJ2-5,CASSSQARLAETQYF,TGTGCCAGTAGTTCCCAGGCAAGGTTGGCGGAGACCCAGTACTTC
NA,TRBV15,NA,TRBJ2-3,CATRWFGSTDTQYF,TGTGCCACCAGATGGTTCGGGAGCACAGATACGCAGTATTTT
TRBD1,TRBV28,once,TRBJ1-2,CASSSWGQANYGYTF,TGTGCCAGCAGTTCGTGGGGACAGGCTAATTACGGCTACACCTTC
TRBD1,TRBV6-1,NA,TRBJ1-4,CASSENPGGQGNEKLFF,TGTGCCAGCAGTGAAAACCCCGGGGGACAGGGGAATGAAAAACTGTTTTTT
TRBD1,TRBV4-1,NA,TRBJ2-1,CASSHLQTGTGAYNEQFF,TGCGCCAGCAGCCATCTCCAGACCGGGACAGGGGCCTACAATGAGCAGTTCTTC
TRBD1,TRBV19,NA,TRBJ1-2,CASSILRQGTYGYTF,TGTGCCAGTAGTATCCTGCGACAGGGGACTTATGGCTACACCTTC
TRBD2,TRBV27,few,TRBJ2-1,CASRDGTSGYNEQFF,TGTGCCAGCCGCGATGGGACTAGCGGCTACAATGAGCAGTTCTTC
NA,TRBV27,NA,TRBJ2-7,CASRPPRQGNYEQYF,TGTGCCAGCCGCCCACCCCGGCAGGGTAACTACGAGCAGTACTTC
TRBD2,TRBV13,NA,TRBJ2-7,CASSDWGGYEQYF,TGTGCCAGCAGCGACTGGGGGGGCTACGAGCAGTACTTC
NA,TRBV6-5,NA,TRBJ2-2,CASSYTGPGTGELFF,TGTGCCAGCAGTTACACAGGGCCGGGGACCGGGGAGCTGTTTTTT
NA,TRBV4-1,NA,TRBJ2-2,CASSRSPANTGELFF,TGCGCCAGCAGCCGATCTCCAGCGAACACCGGGGAGCTGTTTTTT
NA,TRBV30,few,TRBJ2-7,CAWSPGHYEQYF,TGTGCCTGGAGCCCGGGACACTACGAGCAGTACTTC
TRBD1,TRBV6-7,NA,TRBJ2-3,CASSYEGDRDRSDTQYF,TGTGCCAGCAGTTACGAAGGGGACAGGGATAGATCAGATACGCAGTATTTT
NA,TRBV2,NA,TRBJ2-2,CASSVVRLPNTGELFF,TGTGCCAGCAGTGTCGTTAGACTTCCGAACACCGGGGAGCTGTTTTTT
NA,TRBV6-5,NA,TRBJ2-1,CASRGGPSGGNEQFF,TGTGCCAGCAGAGGGGGCCCCTCTGGGGGGAATGAGCAGTTCTTC
NA,TRBV4-1,medium-sized,TRBJ1-2,CASSQERRRGAAWGYTF,TGCGCCAGCAGCCAAGAAAGGAGGCGGGGGGCCGCGTGGGGCTACACCTTC
NA,TRBV7-9,NA,TRBJ2-7,CASSSIGGYEQYF,TGTGCCAGCAGCTCAATCGGGGGATACGAGCAGTACTTC
NA,TRBV5-4,NA,TRBJ2-7,CASSLATGSLEQYF,TGTGCCAGCAGCTTGGCCACAGGGTCCCTCGAGCAGTACTTC
NA,TRBV6-1,NA,TRBJ2-7,CASSEVSGSSYEQYF,TGTGCCAGCAGTGAAGTTTCGGGGTCTTCCTACGAGCAGTACTTC
NA,TRBV6-5,NA,TRBJ1-2,CASSYSPGQIYGYTF,TGTGCCAGCAGTTACTCGCCAGGGCAAATCTATGGCTACACCTTC
NA,TRBV7-8,NA,TRBJ1-1,CASSRGLNTEAFF,TGTGCCAGCAGCAGGGGGTTGAACACTGAAGCTTTCTTT
NA,TRBV7-9,few,TRBJ1-1,CASSTFRGPSTEAFF,TGTGCCAGCAGCACGTTCCGGGGTCCGAGCACTGAAGCTTTCTTT
NA,TRBV19,NA,TRBJ1-6,CASSIDLETGGSPLHF,TGTGCCAGTAGTATAGATCTGGAGACAGGCGGGTCACCCCTCCACTTT
NA,TRBV28,NA,TRBJ2-5,CASSGPRVGETQYF,TGTGCCAGCAGTGGCCCCAGGGTCGGGGAGACCCAGTACTTC
TRBD1,TRBV27,NA,TRBJ2-3,CASSFQGQGIWNTDTQYF,TGTGCCAGCAGTTTTCAGGGACAGGGGATTTGGAACACAGATACGCAGTATTTT
NA,TRBV7-3,NA,TRBJ1-1,CASSLTHNSNTEAFF,TGTGCCAGCAGCCTAACCCATAACTCGAACACTGAAGCTTTCTTT
TRBD2,TRBV27,NA,TRBJ2-1,CASSWTSVGEQFF,TGTGCCAGCAGTTGGACTAGCGTAGGTGAGCAGTTCTTC
NA,TRBV2,NA,TRBJ2-7,CASSEARWGNEQYF,TGTGCCAGCAGTGAAGCCAGGTGGGGCAACGAGCAGTACTTC
TRBD1,TRBV4-1,many,TRBJ1-5,CASSLFGTENQPQHF,TGCGCCAGCAGCCTTTTCGGGACAGAGAATCAGCCCCAGCATTTT
TRBD1,TRBV4-1,few,TRBJ2-7,CASSQGPGQGSWEQYF,TGCGCCAGCAGCCAGGGACCGGGACAGGGATCGTGGGAGCAGTACTTC
TRBD1,TRBV4-1,once,TRBJ1-5,CASSQDSGQVHNQPQHF,TGCGCCAGCAGCCAAGATTCGGGACAGGTTCACAATCAGCCCCAGCATTTT
NA,TRBV29-1,NA,TRBJ1-2,CSVEGAGEVNYGYTF,TGCAGCGTTGAAGGGGCCGGGGAGGTTAACTATGGCTACACCTTC
NA,TRBV6-1,NA,TRBJ1-5,CASRKTGRGNQPQHF,TGTGCCAGCAGGAAGACAGGTCGAGGCAATCAGCCCCAGCATTTT
NA,TRBV28,few,TRBJ1-1,CASTSWGDNEAFF,TGTGCCAGCACCTCGTGGGGGGATAATGAAGCTTTCTTT
TRBD1,TRBV6-1,NA,TRBJ1-1,CATTTGSTEAFF,TGTGCCACTACGACAGGGAGCACTGAAGCTTTCTTT
NA,TRBV27,NA,TRBJ1-2,CASMGTEDYGYTF,TGTGCCAGCATGGGCACGGAGGACTACGGCTACACCTTC
TRBD2,TRBV4-1,NA,TRBJ2-1,CASSQEGGGALEQFF,TGCGCCAGCAGCCAAGAAGGCGGGGGGGCTCTTGAGCAGTTCTTC